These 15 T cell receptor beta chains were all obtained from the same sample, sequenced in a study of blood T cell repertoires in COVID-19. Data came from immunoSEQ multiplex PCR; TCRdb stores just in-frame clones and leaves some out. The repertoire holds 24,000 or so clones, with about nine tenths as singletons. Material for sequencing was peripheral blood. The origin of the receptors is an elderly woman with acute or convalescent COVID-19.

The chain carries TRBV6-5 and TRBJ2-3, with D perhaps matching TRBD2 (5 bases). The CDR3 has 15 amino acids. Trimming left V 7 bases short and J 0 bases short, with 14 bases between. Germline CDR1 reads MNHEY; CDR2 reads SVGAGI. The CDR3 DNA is TGTGCCAGCATCCCACGGGGTTCTAGCACAGATACGCAGTATTTT. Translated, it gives CASIPRGSSTDTQYF.

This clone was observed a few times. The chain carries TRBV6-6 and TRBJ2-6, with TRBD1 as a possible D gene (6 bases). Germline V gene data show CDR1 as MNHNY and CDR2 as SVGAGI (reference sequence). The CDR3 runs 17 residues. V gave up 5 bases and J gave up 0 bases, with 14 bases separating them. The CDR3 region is CASSPTGWGSGANVLTF. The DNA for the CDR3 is TGTGCCAGCAGTCCCACAGGGTGGGGCTCTGGGGCCAACGTCCTGACTTTC.

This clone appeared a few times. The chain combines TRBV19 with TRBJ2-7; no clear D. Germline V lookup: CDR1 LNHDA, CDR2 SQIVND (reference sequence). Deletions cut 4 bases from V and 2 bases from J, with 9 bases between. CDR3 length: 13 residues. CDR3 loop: CASSTAVAYEQYF. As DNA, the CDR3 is TGTGCCAGTAGTACGGCGGTAGCCTACGAGCAGTACTTC.

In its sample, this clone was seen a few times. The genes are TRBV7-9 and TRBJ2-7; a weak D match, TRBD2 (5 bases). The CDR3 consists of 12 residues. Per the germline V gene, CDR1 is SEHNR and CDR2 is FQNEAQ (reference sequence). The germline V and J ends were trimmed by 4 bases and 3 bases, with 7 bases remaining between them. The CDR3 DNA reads TGTGCCAGCAGCTCCGACTACTACGAGCAGTACTTC. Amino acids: CASSSDYYEQYF.

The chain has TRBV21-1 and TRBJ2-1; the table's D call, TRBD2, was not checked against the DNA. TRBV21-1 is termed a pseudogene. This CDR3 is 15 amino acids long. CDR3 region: CASSKWETSYNEQFF. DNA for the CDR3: TGTGCCAGCAGCAAATGGGAGACATCCTACAATGAGCAGTTCTTC.

The CDR3 nucleotides read TGTGCCAGCATCTTCCGGGGGAACACTGAAGCTTTCTTT. Translated: CASIFRGNTEAFF. The genes are TRBV6-5 and TRBJ1-1; D unclear. Trimming cost V 7 bases and J 1 base, with 10 bases left between them. CDR1 is MNHEY, CDR2 SVGAGI, per germline. The CDR3 runs to 13 residues.

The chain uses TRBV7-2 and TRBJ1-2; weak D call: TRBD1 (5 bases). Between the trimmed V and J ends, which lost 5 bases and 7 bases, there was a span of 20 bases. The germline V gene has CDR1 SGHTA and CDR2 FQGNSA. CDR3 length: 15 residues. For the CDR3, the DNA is TGTGCCAGCAGCATACAGGTCCAACCGTGGGGTGGCTACACCTTC. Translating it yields CASSIQVQPWGGYTF.

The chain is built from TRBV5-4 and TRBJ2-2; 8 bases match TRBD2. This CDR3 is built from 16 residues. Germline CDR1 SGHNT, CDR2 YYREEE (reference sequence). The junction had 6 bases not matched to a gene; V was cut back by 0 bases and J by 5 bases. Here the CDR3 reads CASSLGLAIQTGELFF. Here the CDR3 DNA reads TGTGCCAGCAGCTTGGGACTAGCGATCCAGACCGGGGAGCTGTTTTTT.

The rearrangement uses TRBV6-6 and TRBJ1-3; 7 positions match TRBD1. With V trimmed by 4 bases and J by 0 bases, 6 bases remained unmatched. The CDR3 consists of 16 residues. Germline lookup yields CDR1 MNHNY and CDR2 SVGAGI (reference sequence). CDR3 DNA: TGTGCCAGCAGTTCCCCGGGACAGACCTCTGGAAACACCATATATTTT. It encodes CASSSPGQTSGNTIYF.

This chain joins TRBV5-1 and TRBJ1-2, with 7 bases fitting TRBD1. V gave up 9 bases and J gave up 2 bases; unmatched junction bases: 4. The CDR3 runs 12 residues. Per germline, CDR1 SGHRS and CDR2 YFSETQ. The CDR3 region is CATRQGNYGYTF. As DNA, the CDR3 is TGCGCCACCCGACAGGGAAACTATGGCTACACCTTC.

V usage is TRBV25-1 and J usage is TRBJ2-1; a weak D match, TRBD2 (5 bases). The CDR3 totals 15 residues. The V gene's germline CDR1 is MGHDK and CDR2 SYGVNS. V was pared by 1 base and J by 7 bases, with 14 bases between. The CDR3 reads CASSESRVGSNEQFF. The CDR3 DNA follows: TGTGCCAGCAGTGAATCTCGGGTTGGGAGTAATGAGCAGTTCTTC.

CDR3 DNA sequence: TGCAGCGTTGAAGAGGGGGCCCGCGGAGATACGCAGTATTTT. It codes for CSVEEGARGDTQYF. The chain is built from TRBV29-1 and TRBJ2-3; D might be TRBD1 (6 bases). Germline CDR1 SQVTM, CDR2 ANQGSEA. This CDR3 has 14 residues. V lost 0 bases and J 5 bases, leaving 12 bases between the germline ends.

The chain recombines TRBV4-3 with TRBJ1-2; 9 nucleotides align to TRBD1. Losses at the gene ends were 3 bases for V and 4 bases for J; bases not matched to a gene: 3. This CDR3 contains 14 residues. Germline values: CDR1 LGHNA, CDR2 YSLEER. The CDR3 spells CASSQGQGPYGYTF. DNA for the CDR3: TGCGCCAGCAGCCAGGGACAGGGACCCTATGGCTACACCTTC.

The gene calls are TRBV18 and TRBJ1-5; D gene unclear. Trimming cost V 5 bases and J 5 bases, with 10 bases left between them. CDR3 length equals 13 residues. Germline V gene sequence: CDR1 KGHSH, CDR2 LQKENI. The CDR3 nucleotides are TGTGCCAGCTCAGGGAGTGAGGATCAGCCCCAGCATTTT. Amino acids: CASSGSEDQPQHF.

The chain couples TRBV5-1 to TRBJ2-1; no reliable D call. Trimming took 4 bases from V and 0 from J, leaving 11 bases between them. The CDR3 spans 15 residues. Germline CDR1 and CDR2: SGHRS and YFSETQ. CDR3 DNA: TGCGCCAGCAGCCAAGTCCCGAGCTCCTACAATGAGCAGTTCTTC. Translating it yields CASSQVPSSYNEQFF.